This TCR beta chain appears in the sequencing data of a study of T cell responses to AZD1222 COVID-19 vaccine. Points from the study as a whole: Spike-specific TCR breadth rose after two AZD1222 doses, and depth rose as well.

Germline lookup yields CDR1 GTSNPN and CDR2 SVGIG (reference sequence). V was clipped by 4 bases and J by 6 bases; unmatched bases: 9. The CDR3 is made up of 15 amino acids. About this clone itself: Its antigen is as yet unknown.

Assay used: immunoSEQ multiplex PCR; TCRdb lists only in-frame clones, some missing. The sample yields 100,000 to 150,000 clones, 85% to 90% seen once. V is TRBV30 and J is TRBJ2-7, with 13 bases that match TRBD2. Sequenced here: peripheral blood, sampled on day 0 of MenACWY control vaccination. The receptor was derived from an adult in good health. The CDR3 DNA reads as TGTGCCTGGACCTCGGGACTAGCGGGATCAACCGAGCAGTACTTC. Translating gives CAWTSGLAGSTEQYF. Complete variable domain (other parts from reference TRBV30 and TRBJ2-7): SQTIHQWPATLVQPVGSPLSLECTVEGTSNPNLYWYRQAAGRGLQLLFYSVGIGQISSEVPQNLSASRPQDRQFILSSKKLLLSDSGFYLCAWTSGLAGSTEQYFGPGTRLTVT.